The next 23 T cell receptor beta chains were all read from a single sample in a study of blood T cells in healthy people across ages. PCR was performed a second time for about 7 to 12 cycles using a sample-barcoded 5' primer and a J-beta primer mix. In TCRdb, the 5' RACE reads were re-called with MiXCR into one record per CDR3 protein. The table has over 950,000 distinct CDR3 sequences, more than 30% seen once. The sequencing sample was made of blood. The receptors come from a man between 18 and 35 years old in good health.

The rearrangement uses TRBV6-5 and TRBJ2-1, with D maybe TRBD1 (7 bases). V was cut by 2 bases and J by 3 bases, with 20 bases left in between. This CDR3 is built from 18 residues. The germline gives CDR1 MNHEY, CDR2 SVGAGI. The chain's CDR3 is CASSYEGAGGIYYNEQFF. DNA of the CDR3: TGTGCCAGCAGTTACGAGGGGGCAGGGGGGATTTACTACAATGAGCAGTTCTTC.

The chain links TRBV10-3 to TRBJ1-1, with TRBD1 matching over 9 bases. Per germline, CDR1 ENHRY and CDR2 SYGVKD. CDR3 length equals 15 residues. Trimming at V came to 6 bases and at J to 1 base, leaving 6 bases not matched to a gene. CDR3 bases: TGTGCCATCAGCTGGACAGGGGTCGGGAACACTGAAGCTTTCTTT. Amino acids: CAISWTGVGNTEAFF.

The chain uses TRBV9 and TRBJ2-2; 7 nucleotides agree with TRBD1. Trimming at V came to 0 bases and at J to 0 bases, leaving 8 bases not matched to a gene. CDR1 is SGDLS, CDR2 YYNGEE, per germline. This CDR3 has 18 residues. CDR3 sequence: CASSVDPSGTANTGELFF. CDR3 bases: TGTGCCAGCAGCGTAGACCCATCCGGGACAGCGAACACCGGGGAGCTGTTTTTT.

The sample holds many counts of this clonotype. The rearrangement joins TRBV29-1 to TRBJ2-1; D is perhaps TRBD1 (5 bases). The germline CDR1 and CDR2 sequences are SQVTM and ANQGSEA. V was pared by 7 bases and J by 4 bases, with 17 bases between. The CDR3 has 14 residues. The CDR3 sequence is CSAPDSPPYNEQFF. CDR3 DNA sequence: TGCAGCGCCCCAGACAGTCCCCCGTACAATGAGCAGTTCTTC.

Worth noting for this clonotype: One end of the junction fails to match germline, which may point to a read error. J is TRBJ1-1 and V is TRBV7-2; D ambiguous. Germline V lookup: CDR1 SGHTA, CDR2 FQGNSA. The CDR3 consists of 14 residues. The chain's CDR3 is CASSPSPTYTEDFF. CDR3 DNA: TGTGCCAGCAGCCCCAGTCCGACTTACACTGAAGATTTCTTT.

This clonotype showed up just a few times. This chain joins TRBV2 and TRBJ2-5; possible D gene TRBD2, 5 bases. Germline CDR1 is SNHLY and CDR2 is FYNNEI. The ends were cut back, 8 bases at V and 11 bases at J, with 27 bases in the middle. CDR3 length: 15 amino acids. CDR3 in amino acids: CASHAREGTHNEQYF. CDR3 in DNA: TGTGCCAGCCATGCGAGGGAAGGTACACACAATGAGCAGTACTTC.

This clonotype appeared many times. V is TRBV12-3 or TRBV12-4 and J is TRBJ2-1; D is undetermined. V was shortened by 2 bases and J by 10 bases, with 12 bases between the two germline ends. The CDR3 totals 13 residues. CDR3: CASSLNLRDEQFF. The DNA of the CDR3 is TGTGCCAGCAGTTTAAATCTACGCGACGAGCAGTTCTTC.

The J gene is TRBJ2-1, the V gene TRBV20-1; TRBD1 or TRBD2 may be the D gene (5 bases each). Germline CDR1 is DFQATT and CDR2 is SNEGSKA (reference sequence). CDR3 length equals 15 residues. Between the trimmed V and J ends, which lost 6 bases and 6 bases, there was a span of 21 bases. CDR3 bases: TGCAGTGCCCCCCGTAGGGAGTTTGGGGGCAATGAGCAGTTCTTC. Its protein is CSAPRREFGGNEQFF.

The chain couples TRBV7-9 to TRBJ2-5; D may be TRBD1 (6 bases). Per the germline V gene, CDR1 is SEHNR and CDR2 is FQNEAQ (reference sequence). The CDR3 is 15 amino acids. The V end lost 4 bases, the J end lost 0 bases, and 12 bases lay between the germline ends. CDR3 loop: CASSSDSKYQETQYF. The CDR3 DNA sequence: TGTGCCAGCAGCTCGGACAGTAAATACCAAGAGACCCAGTACTTC.

J is TRBJ2-2 and V is TRBV29-1, with 7 bases lining up with TRBD1. This CDR3 region has 15 residues. CDR1 and CDR2 (germline): SQVTM, ANQGSEA. The ends lost 6 bases at V and 3 bases at J; junction bases unmatched: 10. CDR3 in DNA: TGCAGCGTCGAGATGCCAGGGGGTGACACCGGGGAGCTGTTTTTT. Residues: CSVEMPGGDTGELFF.

This chain uses TRBV20-1 with TRBJ2-5; D gene unclear. Trimming stripped 0 bases from V and 5 bases from J, with 16 bases between. The CDR3 is made up of 15 amino acids. The germline gives CDR1 DFQATT, CDR2 SNEGSKA (reference sequence). CDR3 sequence: CSARDPQGMGETQYF. CDR3 bases: TGCAGTGCTAGAGATCCCCAAGGGATGGGGGAGACCCAGTACTTC.

In its sample, this clonotype was seen a few times. This sequence joins TRBV10-3 and TRBJ2-3; 7 nucleotides match TRBD2. Germline CDR1 ENHRY, CDR2 SYGVKD. CDR3 length: 16 amino acids. The trim removed 3 bases at V and 8 bases at J, leaving 14 bases unmatched. The CDR3 sequence is CAISDPSGLGRGTQYF. The CDR3 region has the DNA TGTGCCATCAGTGACCCTAGCGGCTTAGGGCGTGGTACGCAGTATTTT.

This clonotype has only a few counts. The V gene is TRBV12-3 or TRBV12-4, the J gene TRBJ1-2; 7 positions match TRBD1. The CDR3 runs 11 residues. Trimming at V came to 3 bases and at J to 13 bases, leaving 5 bases not matched to a gene. The CDR3 protein is CASSFNRGFTF. CDR3 nucleotides: TGTGCCAGCAGTTTCAACAGGGGATTCACCTTC.

This clonotype was seen a few times. The chain recombines TRBV15 with TRBJ1-5; D ambiguous. The V end lost 5 bases, the J end lost 6 bases, and 14 bases lay between the germline ends. The CDR3 extends over 14 amino acids. CDR1 is LNHNV and CDR2 is YYDKDF in the germline V gene (reference sequence). CDR3 protein: CATSPRTEIQPQHF. In DNA, the CDR3 is TGTGCCACCAGCCCCCGGACGGAGATTCAGCCCCAGCATTTT.

This clonotype was detected many times. The chain employs TRBV4-3 and TRBJ1-4, with a weak D call TRBD1 (5 bases). The CDR3 has 15 residues. Trimming took off 5 bases at V and 5 bases at J, with 15 bases between the two ends. Germline V gene data show CDR1 as LGHNA and CDR2 as YSLEER. The CDR3 coding sequence is TGCGCCAGCAGCTCAGACGGGGGTTCAAATGAAAAACTGTTTTTT. It codes for CASSSDGGSNEKLFF.

This clonotype was seen at least ten times. The chain carries TRBV12-3 or TRBV12-4 and TRBJ2-7; 8 bases are a match to TRBD2. This CDR3 contains 12 residues. V was pared by 6 bases and J by 4 bases, with 2 bases of the junction left unmatched. The CDR3 DNA reads as TGTGCCAGCAGCCCGGGAGGGTACGAGCAGTACTTC. It yields the protein CASSPGGYEQYF.

V gene TRBV27 combines with J gene TRBJ1-5; a possible D gene is TRBD1 (5 bases). The CDR3 covers 16 residues. Germline V lookup: CDR1 MNHEY, CDR2 SMNVEV (reference sequence). Trimming left V 3 bases short and J 4 bases short, with 16 bases between. This CDR3 is CASSFRGDGPNQPQHF. CDR3 nucleotide sequence: TGTGCCAGCAGTTTCCGAGGGGACGGACCGAATCAGCCCCAGCATTTT.

To note about this clonotype: At one boundary the junction diverges from the germline segment, which might be a read error. The rearrangement links TRBV4-1 to TRBJ2-5; 7 bases are shared with TRBD1. Germline values: CDR1 MGHRA, CDR2 YSYEKL. This CDR3 contains 16 residues. CDR3 nucleotide sequence: TGCGCCAGCAGCCTCAGGCCCGGACAGGTAGAGGAGACCCTGTACTTC. Amino acids: CASSLRPGQVEETLYF.

The chain links TRBV2 to TRBJ1-5; D is ambiguous. Trimming removed 6 bases from V and 6 bases from J, with 15 bases in between. The CDR3 runs 14 residues. Germline CDR1 reads SNHLY; CDR2 reads FYNNEI. CDR3 amino acids: CASSEVLRTQPQHF. The CDR3 DNA sequence: TGTGCCAGCAGCGAGGTCCTACGCACTCAGCCCCAGCATTTT.

The chain couples TRBV20-1 to TRBJ1-4, with a tentative D call TRBD1 (5 bases). The CDR3 is 15 residues long. Germline CDR1 is DFQATT and CDR2 is SNEGSKA (reference sequence). V was shortened by 0 bases and J by 2 bases, with 10 bases between the two germline ends. The CDR3 DNA reads TGCAGTGCTAGAGATCCTGGGACCACTAATGAAAAACTGTTTTTT. Its translation is CSARDPGTTNEKLFF.

This clonotype has just a few counts. The chain recombines TRBV27 with TRBJ1-2, with no clear D. This CDR3 has 14 amino acids. Germline CDR1 is MNHEY and CDR2 is SMNVEV (reference sequence). Trimming stripped 1 base from V and 8 bases from J, with 14 bases between. CDR3 residues: CASSLYPDLGGYTF. CDR3 DNA sequence: TGTGCCAGCAGTTTATACCCGGACCTGGGAGGCTACACCTTC.

The chain couples TRBV29-1 to TRBJ2-2; 7 bases agree with TRBD2. The length of the CDR3 is 14 residues. Germline lookup yields CDR1 SQVTM and CDR2 ANQGSEA. J was trimmed by 1 base and V by 6 bases; bases with no gene match: 5. The chain's CDR3 is CSVGGLLNTGELFF. For the CDR3, the DNA is TGCAGCGTGGGGGGACTACTGAACACCGGGGAGCTGTTTTTT.

This clonotype was recorded once. One junction end does not reproduce the germline sequence, and a read error may be involved. The chain combines TRBV5-1 with TRBJ2-1, with D maybe TRBD2 (6 bases). The length of the CDR3 is 15 residues. CDR1 and CDR2 from the germline V gene are SGHRS and YFSETQ. The CDR3 sequence is CASSRGTATYNGQFF. CDR3 coding DNA: TGCGCCAGCAGCCGGGGGACCGCCACCTACAATGGGCAGTTCTTC.